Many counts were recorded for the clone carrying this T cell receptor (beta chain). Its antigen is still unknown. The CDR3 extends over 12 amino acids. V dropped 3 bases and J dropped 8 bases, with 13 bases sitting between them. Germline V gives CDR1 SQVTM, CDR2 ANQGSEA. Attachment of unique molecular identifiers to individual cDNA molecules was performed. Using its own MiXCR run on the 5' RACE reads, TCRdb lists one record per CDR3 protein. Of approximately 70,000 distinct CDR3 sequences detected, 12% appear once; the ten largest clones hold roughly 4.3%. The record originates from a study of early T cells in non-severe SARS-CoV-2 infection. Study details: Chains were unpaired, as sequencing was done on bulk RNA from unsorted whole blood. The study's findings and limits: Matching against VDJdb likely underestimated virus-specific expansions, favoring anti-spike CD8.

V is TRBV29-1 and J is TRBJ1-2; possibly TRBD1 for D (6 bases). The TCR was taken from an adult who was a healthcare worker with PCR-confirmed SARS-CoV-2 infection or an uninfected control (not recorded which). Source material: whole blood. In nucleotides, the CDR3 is TGCAGCGTTGATAGGGGGAAAGAAGGCTACACCTTC. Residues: CSVDRGKEGYTF.